Many counts were recorded for the clone carrying this T cell receptor beta chain. This specimen comes from a study of T cells in Graves' hyperthyroidism and ophthalmopathy. Exclusion criteria comprised uncontrolled infection, other autoimmune disease, pregnancy or lactation. Trimming removed 9 bases from V and 0 bases from J; junction bases left unmatched: 8. Looked up from germline, CDR1 is MNHNS and CDR2 is SASEGT. The CDR3 is 16 amino acids. TCR beta CDR3 regions were amplified from RNA. TCR CDR3 underwent first-round RT-PCR with the HTBI primer set. Using its own MiXCR run on the multiplex PCR reads, TCRdb lists one record per CDR3 protein. The sample includes approximately 370,000 distinct CDR3 sequences, roughly 17% of them seen just once.

The specimen sequenced was blood. The chain is built from TRBV6-1 and TRBJ1-5; 10 bases are shared with TRBD1. The source of this sequence is a woman aged 25 to 39 with Graves' hyperthyroidism that later progressed to Graves' ophthalmopathy. The CDR3 DNA reads as TGTGCCAGTAGCCGGGACAGGGGTCCTAGCAATCAGCCCCAGCATTTT. As protein: CASSRDRGPSNQPQHF.